Here is one TCR beta chain with its context. Germline V gene data show CDR1 as SEHNR and CDR2 as FQNEAQ (reference sequence). CDR3 length equals 12 residues. V was clipped by 4 bases and J by 3 bases, with 6 bases between them. Here immunoSEQ multiplex PCR was the method, and the copy in TCRdb shows in-frame clones only, minus some. The top ten clones hold roughly 7% of a sample with nearly 90,000 clones, around 90% of them seen once. This record belongs to a study of blood T cell repertoires in COVID-19. In the study overall: Sample material is recorded as cDNA or gDNA derived from T cells, B-cell-depleted T cells, or PBMCs.

The clonotype originates from a man between 18 and 29 years old with COVID-19, enrolled during active disease. V is TRBV7-9 and J is TRBJ1-2; D is perhaps TRBD1 (5 bases). The sequencing sample was made of peripheral blood. DNA for the CDR3: TGTGCCAGCAGCTCGACAGACTATGGCTACACCTTC. Translating gives CASSSTDYGYTF.